The entry below describes one T cell receptor (beta chain). The sample comes from a study of blood T cell repertoires in COVID-19. Study-level information: Sources were T cells, B-cell-depleted T cells, or PBMCs; the material itself was cDNA or gDNA.

As originally analysed: Researchers report that nucleated cell counts were estimated from reference gene primer amplification. Libraries were prepared by immunoSEQ multiplex PCR; TCRdb keeps only in-frame clonotypes and omits some of them. V and J calls and clone size are those listed in that table; D and trimming were worked out from the DNA. The sample holds some 57,000 clones; around 91% are singletons and the top ten take around an eighth. Sequencing used peripheral blood. The sequence derives from a man in his 60s with active COVID-19.

The CDR3 protein is CASSYLSSYNEQFF. The DNA of the CDR3 is TGTGCCAGCAGTTACTTGAGCTCCTACAATGAGCAGTTCTTC. This chain connects TRBV6-2 or TRBV6-3 to TRBJ2-1; D ambiguous. Germline V lookup: CDR1 MNHEY, CDR2 SVGEGT. The CDR3 is made up of 14 amino acids. V was cut by 1 base and J by 0 bases, with 4 bases left in between.